What follows are 30 T cell receptor beta chains derived from one specimen sequenced in a study of cytomegalovirus exposure and HLA in healthy donors. It was with 60 Vbeta and 13 Jbeta primers that the PCR ran. Clones were sequenced by immunoSEQ multiplex PCR, and TCRdb holds only the in-frame ones, with some missing. This sample carries approximately 170,000 clones, about four fifths of them seen once, and the ten largest clones take more than 4%. The source material was PBMCs. The receptors were gathered from a man aged 30-40 years in good health and CMV-seropositive.

The chain is built from TRBV10-3 and TRBJ2-7; 8 bases are shared with TRBD1. In germline, CDR1 is ENHRY, CDR2 SYGVKD. Trimming cost V 3 bases and J 3 bases; bases outside gene matches: 19. CDR3 size: 19 residues. CDR3 bases: TGTGCCATCAGTGACCCCCCATTAGGACAGGGTGTTTGGAACTACGAGCAGTACTTC. Translating it yields CAISDPPLGQGVWNYEQYF.

This clone was seen a single time. This chain joins TRBV7-9 and TRBJ2-3; 7 bases fit TRBD2. The CDR3 extends over 13 amino acids. Germline-derived CDR1 and CDR2 are SEHNR and FQNEAQ (reference sequence). Trimming at V came to 6 bases and at J to 6 bases, leaving 6 bases not matched to a gene. CDR3 sequence: CASSRPGGDTQYF. DNA for the CDR3: TGTGCCAGCAGTCGCCCGGGGGGTGATACGCAGTATTTT.

The chain links TRBV7-2 to TRBJ2-1; 7 bases map to TRBD2. The trim removed 5 bases at V and 2 bases at J, leaving 6 bases unmatched. Germline assignment: CDR1 SGHTA and CDR2 FQGNSA. The CDR3 consists of 15 residues. This CDR3 reads CASSQVGGAYNEQFF. CDR3 DNA: TGTGCCAGCAGCCAGGTGGGGGGGGCCTACAATGAGCAGTTCTTC. Together with reference TRBV7-2 and TRBJ2-1, the CDR3 gives the full variable domain: GAGVSQSPSNKVTEKGKDVELRCDPISGHTALYWYRQSLGQGLEFLIYFQGNSAPDKSGLPSDRFSAERTGGSVSTLTIQRTQQEDSAVYLCASSQVGGAYNEQFFGPGTRLTVL.

Only a few counts were recorded for this clone. The V gene is TRBV11-1, the J gene TRBJ2-7, with TRBD2 matching 8 bases. Germline V gene sequence: CDR1 SGHAT, CDR2 FQDESV (reference sequence). The CDR3 is 12 amino acids. J lost 5 bases, V lost 3 bases, and 0 bases had no gene match. The DNA of the CDR3 is TGTGCCAGCAGCTTTAGCGGGGACGAGCAGTACTTC. Its protein product is CASSFSGDEQYF.

The genes are TRBV10-3 and TRBJ2-7; 8 nucleotides match TRBD1. V dropped 5 bases and J dropped 2; count of bases not matched to a gene: 8. There are 15 residues in the CDR3. Looked up from germline, CDR1 is ENHRY and CDR2 is SYGVKD. The CDR3 DNA reads as TGTGCCATCAGTTACGGACAGGGACAAGCCTACGAGCAGTACTTC. Translating it yields CAISYGQGQAYEQYF.

The chain uses TRBV5-6 and TRBJ2-5; TRBD1 agrees at 8 bases. Trimming at V came to 4 bases and at J to 3 bases, leaving 5 bases not matched to a gene. The CDR3 has 14 residues. Germline CDR1 is SGHDT and CDR2 is YYEEEE. The DNA of the CDR3 is TGTGCCAGCAGCAAGACAGGGGTAGAAGAGACCCAGTACTTC. As protein: CASSKTGVEETQYF.

This chain links TRBV28 with TRBJ1-5, with D perhaps matching TRBD1 (5 bases). V lost 3 bases and J lost 7, with 13 bases in between. The CDR3 loop spans 14 amino acids. Germline V lookup: CDR1 MDHEN, CDR2 SYDVKM. CDR3 nucleotide sequence: TGTGCCAGCAGTTTGGGGGGAACAGCCCAGCCCCAGCATTTT. Encoded protein: CASSLGGTAQPQHF.

V and J are TRBV5-1 and TRBJ1-6, with 8 positions matching TRBD1. The ends lost 4 bases at V and 7 bases at J; junction bases unmatched: 4. Germline lookup yields CDR1 SGHRS and CDR2 YFSETQ. The CDR3 consists of 14 residues. This chain's CDR3 is CASSRDRSNSPLHF. For the CDR3, the DNA is TGCGCCAGCAGCCGGGACAGGTCGAATTCACCCCTCCACTTT.

In this sample, this clone turned up a few times. V and J are TRBV7-9 and TRBJ2-3; 8 nucleotides line up with TRBD1. The CDR3 spans 18 residues. V was pared by 5 bases and J by 0 bases, with 13 bases of the junction left unmatched. Germline CDR1 is SEHNR and CDR2 is FQNEAQ (reference sequence). The CDR3 DNA reads as TGTGCCAGCAGCCCCGGGACAGGCGCGTCGACGAGCACAGATACGCAGTATTTT. Translating it yields CASSPGTGASTSTDTQYF.

The chain joins TRBV5-6 to TRBJ2-1, with D possibly matching TRBD2 (7 bases). This CDR3 is built from 16 residues. With 0 bases removed from V and 8 bases from J, the gap between germline ends came to 18 bases. CDR1 is SGHDT and CDR2 is YYEEEE in the germline V gene. As DNA, the CDR3 is TGTGCCAGCAGCTTGGTTGGGGGGCGGGAGTGGCATGAGCAGTTCTTC. Its translation: CASSLVGGREWHEQFF.

This rearrangement joins TRBV15 to TRBJ2-7; TRBD1 is a possible D gene (6 bases). The V gene's germline CDR1 is LNHNV and CDR2 YYDKDF (reference sequence). CDR3 size: 18 residues. Trimming pared 4 bases from V and 4 bases from J, leaving 26 bases between. The chain's CDR3 is CATSTNDRGPGESYEQYF. CDR3 DNA: TGTGCCACCAGCACCAACGATCGAGGCCCAGGGGAGTCTTACGAGCAGTACTTC.

This chain links TRBV18 with TRBJ2-5, with D maybe TRBD2 (6 bases). This CDR3 spans 15 amino acids. Deletions cut 0 bases from V and 3 bases from J, with 11 bases between. The germline CDR1 and CDR2 sequences are KGHSH and LQKENI. In nucleotides, the CDR3 is TGTGCCAGCTCACCACCGGGACTCACTAAAGAGACCCAGTACTTC. Translating it yields CASSPPGLTKETQYF.

This clone came up a few times. V usage is TRBV29-1 and J usage is TRBJ1-4, with TRBD1 matching 11 bases. V was pared by 4 bases and J by 8 bases, with 9 bases of the junction left unmatched. This CDR3 comprises 15 residues. Germline V gives CDR1 SQVTM, CDR2 ANQGSEA. CDR3 sequence: CSVGEGTGGEEKLFF. Here the CDR3 DNA reads TGCAGCGTTGGCGAAGGGACAGGGGGAGAGGAAAAACTGTTTTTT.

The chain joins TRBV7-3 to TRBJ2-1, with 9 bases matching TRBD2. From germline, CDR1 is SGHTA and CDR2 FQGTGA. The CDR3 extends over 15 amino acids. V was clipped by 5 bases and J by 4 bases; unmatched bases: 6. The CDR3 DNA is TGTGCCAGCAGCCGCCTAGCGGGGCCTTACAATGAGCAGTTCTTC. Translated: CASSRLAGPYNEQFF.

This chain joins TRBV5-1 and TRBJ2-7; the D is unclear. The V gene lost 4 bases and the J gene lost 2 bases, with 16 bases spanning the gap. This CDR3 is built from 15 residues. Germline CDR1 and CDR2: SGHRS and YFSETQ. The CDR3 DNA is TGCGCCAGCAGCCCTACCGCCTACGTCCCCTACGAGCAGTACTTC. This codes for CASSPTAYVPYEQYF.

The chain is built from TRBV7-3 and TRBJ2-3; 9 nucleotides line up with TRBD1. The CDR3 contains 15 residues. Germline V gene lookup returns CDR1 SGHTA and CDR2 FQGTGA. The J segment lost 0 bases and the V segment lost 10 bases, leaving 8 bases of the junction unmatched. The CDR3 DNA is TGTGCCACGGGACAGGGTCTCAGCAGCACAGATACGCAGTATTTT. This gives the protein CATGQGLSSTDTQYF.

This clone appeared a single time. The chain has TRBV30 and TRBJ2-7, with TRBD1 identical over 8 bases. With V trimmed by 3 bases and J by 7 bases, 8 bases remained unmatched. Germline assignment: CDR1 GTSNPN and CDR2 SVGIG (reference sequence). This CDR3 region has 13 residues. DNA for the CDR3: TGTGCCTGGAGCTCCACAGGGGGTCGGGAGCAGTACTTC. It encodes CAWSSTGGREQYF. Filled out from reference TRBV30 and TRBJ2-7, the complete variable domain reads SQTIHQWPATLVQPVGSPLSLECTVEGTSNPNLYWYRQAAGRGLQLLFYSVGIGQISSEVPQNLSASRPQDRQFILSSKKLLLSDSGFYLCAWSSTGGREQYFGPGTRLTVT.

CDR3 nucleotide sequence: TGTGCCAGCAGTTTACGGCCCGGGACTAGCGTACCAGAGTCCTACAATGAGCAGTTCTTC. It encodes CASSLRPGTSVPESYNEQFF. The V call is TRBV27, the J call TRBJ2-1; 10 positions agree with TRBD2. From germline, CDR1 is MNHEY and CDR2 SMNVEV (reference sequence). V lost 2 bases to trimming and J lost 1 base; unmatched junction nucleotides: 14. The CDR3 spans 20 residues.

The V and J genes are TRBV5-4 and TRBJ2-5; the match to TRBD1 covers 9 bases. This CDR3 spans 14 amino acids. Per the germline V gene, CDR1 is SGHNT and CDR2 is YYREEE (reference sequence). The V and J ends lost 5 bases and 2 bases, in that order; junction bases with no gene match: 4. In nucleotides, the CDR3 is TGTGCCAGCAGGACAGGGGGGTATCAAGAGACCCAGTACTTC. It encodes CASRTGGYQETQYF.

Only a few counts were recorded for this clone. The CDR3 region is CASSPGTGVGTEAFF. In DNA form, the CDR3 reads TGTGCCAGCAGCCCAGGAACAGGGGTCGGGACTGAAGCTTTCTTT. This chain uses TRBV11-2 with TRBJ1-1, with TRBD1 matching over 7 bases. Germline CDR1 and CDR2: SGHAT and FQNNGV. The CDR3 covers 15 residues. J lost 5 bases, V lost 5 bases, and 11 bases had no gene match.

V is TRBV15 and J is TRBJ2-3; D gene ambiguous. Germline V CDR1 and CDR2: LNHNV, YYDKDF (reference sequence). The germline V and J ends were trimmed by 0 bases and 6 bases, with 10 bases remaining between them. The CDR3 loop spans 14 amino acids. In DNA, the CDR3 is TGTGCCACCAGCAGAGATCGTCCCCAGGATACGCAGTATTTT. It specifies CATSRDRPQDTQYF.

J is TRBJ2-3 and V is TRBV6-4, with 9 bases lining up with TRBD2. This CDR3 is 15 amino acids long. Per germline, CDR1 MRHNA and CDR2 SNTAGT. The V segment lost 6 bases and the J segment 4 bases; nucleotides outside the gene matches: 8. Here the CDR3 DNA reads TGTGCCAGCAGCGCCCTTAGCGGGGGAGCAGATACGCAGTATTTT. Translated, it gives CASSALSGGADTQYF.

The V and J genes are TRBV7-9 and TRBJ1-1; 7 bases are shared with TRBD1. The CDR3 loop spans 13 amino acids. V was clipped by 4 bases and J by 7 bases; unmatched bases: 6. Germline CDR1 SEHNR, CDR2 FQNEAQ (reference sequence). The CDR3 protein is CASSYGQVGEAFF. The CDR3 nucleotides are TGTGCCAGCAGCTACGGACAGGTTGGTGAAGCTTTCTTT.

The genes are TRBV7-2 and TRBJ1-3; 9 bases line up with TRBD1. This CDR3 has 16 residues. Germline CDR1 reads SGHTA; CDR2 reads FQGNSA. Here the CDR3 reads CACRSGGTGNGNTIYF. Written as DNA, the CDR3 is TGTGCTTGCAGGTCGGGCGGGACAGGGAATGGAAACACCATATATTTT.

This sequence joins TRBV6-5 and TRBJ2-5; 9 nucleotides match TRBD2. The end of the DNA aligns better with TRBJ2-7, so the J call may be wrong. CDR3 length: 15 amino acids. Germline CDR1 and CDR2: MNHEY and SVGAGI. The CDR3 bases are TGTGCCAGCAGCCCCGACCTAGCGGGACTCTACGAGCAGTACTTC. It specifies CASSPDLAGLYEQYF.

The rearrangement links TRBV25-1 to TRBJ2-7; 8 bases agree with TRBD1. The length of the CDR3 is 13 residues. Germline V gives CDR1 MGHDK, CDR2 SYGVNS. The ends lost 8 bases at V and 5 bases at J; junction bases unmatched: 8. CDR3 nucleotide sequence: TGTGCCAGCGGTCATCAGGGGGCGGACGAGCAGTACTTC. Encoded protein: CASGHQGADEQYF.

The chain has TRBV2 and TRBJ2-3, with D possibly being TRBD2 (6 bases). V lost 5 bases, J lost 4 bases, and 13 bases lay in between. The germline CDR1 and CDR2 sequences are SNHLY and FYNNEI. The CDR3 consists of 14 residues. The CDR3 reads CASSNGREADTQYF. The CDR3 DNA reads TGTGCCAGCAGTAACGGGAGAGAGGCAGATACGCAGTATTTT.

The chain has TRBV15 and TRBJ2-7; 10 bases are shared with TRBD1. Germline V gene sequence: CDR1 LNHNV, CDR2 YYDKDF (reference sequence). This CDR3 contains 17 residues. The V segment lost 0 bases and the J segment 6 bases; nucleotides outside the gene matches: 11. The CDR3 nucleotides read TGTGCCACCAGCAGAGATCACCCCGGACAGGGGGTGTCCGAGCAGTACTTC. Translating it yields CATSRDHPGQGVSEQYF. The full variable domain, its missing parts supplied by reference TRBV15 and TRBJ2-7, is DAMVIQNPRYQVTQFGKPVTLSCSQTLNHNVMYWYQQKSSQAPKLLFHYYDKDFNNEADTPDNFQSRRPNTSFCFLDIRSPGLGDTAMYLCATSRDHPGQGVSEQYFGPGTRLTVT.

This clone was seen a single time. The chain joins TRBV19 to TRBJ1-5, with D possibly TRBD1 on 5 matching bases. The CDR3 is made up of 16 amino acids. From germline, CDR1 is LNHDA and CDR2 SQIVND (reference sequence). The V end lost 10 bases, the J end lost 0 bases, and 19 bases lay between the germline ends. The CDR3 reads CATNRGGAYSNQPQHF. The CDR3, as DNA: TGTGCCACCAACCGCGGGGGAGCTTATAGCAATCAGCCCCAGCATTTT.

In its sample, this clone was seen a few times. One end of the junction does not line up with germline, which may come from a read error. CDR3 DNA sequence: TGCGGGGGGGGTATCCCGGACCAGCCCCAGCATTTT. Translation gives CGGGIPDQPQHF. The chain combines TRBV19 with TRBJ1-5; possibly TRBD1 for D (5 bases). Germline V CDR1 and CDR2: LNHDA, SQIVND (reference sequence). The length of the CDR3 is 12 residues.